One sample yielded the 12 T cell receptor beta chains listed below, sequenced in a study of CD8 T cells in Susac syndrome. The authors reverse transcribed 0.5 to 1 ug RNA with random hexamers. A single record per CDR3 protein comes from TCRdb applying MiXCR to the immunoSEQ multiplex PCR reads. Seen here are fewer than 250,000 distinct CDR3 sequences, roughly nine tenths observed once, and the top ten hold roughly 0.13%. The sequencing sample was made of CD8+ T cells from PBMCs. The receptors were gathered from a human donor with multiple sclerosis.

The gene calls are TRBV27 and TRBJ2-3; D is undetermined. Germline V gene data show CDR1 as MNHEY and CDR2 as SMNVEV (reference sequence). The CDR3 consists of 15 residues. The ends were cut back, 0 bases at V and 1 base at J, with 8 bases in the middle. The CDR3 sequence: CASSLSYTGTDTQYF. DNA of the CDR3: TGTGCCAGCAGTTTATCTTATACAGGCACAGATACGCAGTATTTT.

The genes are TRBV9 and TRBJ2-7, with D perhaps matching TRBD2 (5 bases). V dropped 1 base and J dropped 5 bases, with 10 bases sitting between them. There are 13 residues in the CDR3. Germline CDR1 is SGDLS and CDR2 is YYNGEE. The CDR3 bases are TGTGCCAGCAGCGTATGGGGAGTCGACGAGCAGTACTTC. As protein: CASSVWGVDEQYF.

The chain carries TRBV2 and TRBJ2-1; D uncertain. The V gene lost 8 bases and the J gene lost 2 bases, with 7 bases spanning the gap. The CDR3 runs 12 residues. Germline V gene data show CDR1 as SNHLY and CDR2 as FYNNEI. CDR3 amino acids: CASRVTYNEQFF. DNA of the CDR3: TGTGCCAGCCGTGTCACCTACAATGAGCAGTTCTTC.

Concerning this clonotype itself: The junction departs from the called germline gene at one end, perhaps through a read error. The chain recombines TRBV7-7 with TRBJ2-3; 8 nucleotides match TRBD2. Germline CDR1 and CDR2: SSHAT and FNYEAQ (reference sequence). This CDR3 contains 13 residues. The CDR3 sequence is CASSGGDGGTQYF. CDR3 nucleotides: TGTGCTAGCAGCGGGGGAGATGGGGGTACGCAGTATTTT.

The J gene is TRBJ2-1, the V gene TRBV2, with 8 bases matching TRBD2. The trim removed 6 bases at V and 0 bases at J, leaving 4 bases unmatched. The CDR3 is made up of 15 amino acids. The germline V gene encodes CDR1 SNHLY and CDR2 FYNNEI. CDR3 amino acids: CASRGSGSSYNEQFF. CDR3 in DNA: TGTGCCAGCAGGGGAAGCGGGAGCTCCTACAATGAGCAGTTCTTC.

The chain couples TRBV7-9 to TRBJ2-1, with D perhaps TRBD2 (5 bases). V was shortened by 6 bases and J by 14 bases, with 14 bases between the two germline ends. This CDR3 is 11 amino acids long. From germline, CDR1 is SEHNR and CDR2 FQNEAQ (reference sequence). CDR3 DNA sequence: TGTGCCAGCAGAGATGACTACCCCGAGTTCTTC. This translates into CASRDDYPEFF. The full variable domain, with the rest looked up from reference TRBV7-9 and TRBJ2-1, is DTGVSQNPRHKITKRGQNVTFRCDPISEHNRLYWYRQTLGQGPEFLTYFQNEAQLEKSRLLSDRFSAERPKGSFSTLEIQRTEQGDSAMYLCASRDDYPEFFGPGTRLTVL.

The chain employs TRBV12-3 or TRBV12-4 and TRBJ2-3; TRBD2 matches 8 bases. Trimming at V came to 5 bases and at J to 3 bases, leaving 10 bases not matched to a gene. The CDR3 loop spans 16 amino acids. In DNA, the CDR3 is TGTGCCAGCAGTCCGACAAGCGGGAGTGCGACAGATACGCAGTATTTT. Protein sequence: CASSPTSGSATDTQYF.

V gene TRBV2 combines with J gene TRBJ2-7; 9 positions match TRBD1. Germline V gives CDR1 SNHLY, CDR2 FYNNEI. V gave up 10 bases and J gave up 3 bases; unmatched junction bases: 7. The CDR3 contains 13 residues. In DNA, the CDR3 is TGTGCCACCTCAGGGACAGGGTTCTACGAGCAGTACTTC. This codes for CATSGTGFYEQYF.

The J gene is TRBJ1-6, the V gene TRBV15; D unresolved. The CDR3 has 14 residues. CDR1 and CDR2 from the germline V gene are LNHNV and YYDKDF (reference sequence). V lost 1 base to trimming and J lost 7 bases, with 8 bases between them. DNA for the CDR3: TGTGCCACCAGCAGAGGCCCTGCCAATTCACCCCTCCACTTT. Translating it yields CATSRGPANSPLHF. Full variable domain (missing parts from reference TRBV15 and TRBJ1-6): DAMVIQNPRYQVTQFGKPVTLSCSQTLNHNVMYWYQQKSSQAPKLLFHYYDKDFNNEADTPDNFQSRRPNTSFCFLDIRSPGLGDTAMYLCATSRGPANSPLHFGNGTRLTVT.

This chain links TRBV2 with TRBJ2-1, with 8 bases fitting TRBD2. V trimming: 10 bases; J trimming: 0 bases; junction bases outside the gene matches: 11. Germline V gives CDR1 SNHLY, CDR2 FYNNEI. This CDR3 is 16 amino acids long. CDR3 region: CANNWGAGGSYNEQFF. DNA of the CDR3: TGTGCCAACAACTGGGGCGCGGGAGGCTCCTACAATGAGCAGTTCTTC.

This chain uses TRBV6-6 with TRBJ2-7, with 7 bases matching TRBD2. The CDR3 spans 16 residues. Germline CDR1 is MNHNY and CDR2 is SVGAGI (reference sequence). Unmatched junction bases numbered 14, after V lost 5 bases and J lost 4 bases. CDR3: CASSGHPGRGLYEQYF. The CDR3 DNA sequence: TGTGCCAGCAGTGGTCACCCAGGGAGGGGTCTATACGAGCAGTACTTC.

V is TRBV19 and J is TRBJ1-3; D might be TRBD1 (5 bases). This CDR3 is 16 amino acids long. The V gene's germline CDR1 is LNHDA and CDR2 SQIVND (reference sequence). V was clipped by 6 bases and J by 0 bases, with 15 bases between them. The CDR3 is CASSQGPTSSGNTIYF. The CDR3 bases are TGTGCCAGTAGCCAGGGACCGACTAGCTCTGGAAACACCATATATTTT.